This entry lists 22 T cell receptor beta chains sequenced from one sample in a study of T cell responses to AZD1222 COVID-19 vaccine. Assay: immunoSEQ multiplex PCR; the TCRdb copy retains only in-frame clones and omits some. The sample holds more than 150,000 clones, just over 85% seen once. The input for sequencing was peripheral blood, taken on day 0 of AZD1222 vaccination. The receptors were sampled from an adult in good health.

This sequence joins TRBV20-1 and TRBJ1-5; D is unclear. The CDR3 is made up of 12 amino acids. Germline V gene sequence: CDR1 DFQATT, CDR2 SNEGSKA (reference sequence). Trimming removed 3 bases at V and 3 bases at J, with 6 bases between. In DNA, the CDR3 is TGCAGTGCTAGTGTCACCAATCAGCCCCAGCATTTT. Its protein product is CSASVTNQPQHF.

The chain is built from TRBV28 and TRBJ2-5; the D call may be TRBD1 or TRBD2 (5 bases each). This CDR3 region has 15 residues. The germline V and J ends were trimmed by 6 bases and 5 bases, with 19 bases remaining between them. Germline loops: CDR1 MDHEN, CDR2 SYDVKM. The DNA for the CDR3 is TGTGCCAGCAGCCCTGATTATCTAGCAGGGGAGACCCAGTACTTC. This codes for CASSPDYLAGETQYF.

This chain joins TRBV3-1 (or the pseudogene TRBV3-2) and TRBJ2-7, with D perhaps TRBD2 (6 bases). Per the germline V gene, CDR1 is LGHDT and CDR2 is YNNKEL (reference sequence). V lost 4 bases, J lost 5 bases, and 12 bases lay in between. There are 13 residues in the CDR3. In DNA, the CDR3 is TGTGCCAGCAGCCCCTCCGGGAGAAACGAGCAGTACTTC. Amino acid sequence: CASSPSGRNEQYF.

The chain joins TRBV29-1 to TRBJ1-1; D gene unclear. CDR3 length equals 11 residues. Deletions cut 1 base from V and 5 bases from J, with 5 bases between. The V gene's germline CDR1 is SQVTM and CDR2 ANQGSEA. CDR3 loop: CSVEGVTEAFF. CDR3 in DNA: TGCAGCGTTGAAGGGGTGACTGAAGCTTTCTTT.

This chain uses TRBV3-1 (or the pseudogene TRBV3-2) with TRBJ2-1; 8 bases agree with TRBD2. This CDR3 has 15 residues. V lost 2 bases to trimming and J lost 9 bases; unmatched junction nucleotides: 9. In germline, CDR1 is LGHDT, CDR2 YNNKEL (reference sequence). This chain's CDR3 is CASSQISGTVFEQFF. The CDR3 DNA is TGTGCCAGCAGCCAAATTAGCGGGACTGTTTTTGAGCAGTTCTTC.

The V gene is TRBV10-3, the J gene TRBJ1-1, with TRBD1 as a possible D gene (6 bases). Germline CDR1 ENHRY, CDR2 SYGVKD. This CDR3 is built from 15 residues. V was trimmed by 2 bases and J by 1 base, leaving 11 bases between them. The CDR3 is CAISEQGSKNTEAFF. The CDR3 DNA reads TGTGCCATCAGTGAGCAGGGGTCCAAGAACACTGAAGCTTTCTTT.

The rearrangement joins TRBV18 to TRBJ1-1; D gene ambiguous. V lost 3 bases, J lost 4 bases, and 15 bases lay in between. The length of the CDR3 is 15 residues. Per the germline V gene, CDR1 is KGHSH and CDR2 is LQKENI. CDR3 in DNA: TGTGCCAGCTCACCCGTGGGCTTGAGGATCACTGAAGCTTTCTTT. It specifies CASSPVGLRITEAFF. Using reference TRBV18 and TRBJ1-1 for the parts outside the CDR3, the full variable domain is NAGVMQNPRHLVRRRGQEARLRCSPMKGHSHVYWYRQLPEEGLKFMVYLQKENIIDESGMPKERFSAEFPKEGPSILRIQQVVRGDSAAYFCASSPVGLRITEAFFGQGTRLTVV.

This chain connects TRBV3-1 (or the pseudogene TRBV3-2) to TRBJ1-1; D gene ambiguous. This CDR3 is 14 amino acids long. V was shortened by 0 bases and J by 1 base, with 6 bases between the two germline ends. CDR1 LGHDT and CDR2 YNNKEL come from the germline V gene (reference sequence). The CDR3 DNA reads TGTGCCAGCAGCCAAGAGGTCAGGAACACTGAAGCTTTCTTT. Protein sequence: CASSQEVRNTEAFF.

The J gene is TRBJ1-1, the V gene TRBV30; no definite D call. Trimming left V 6 bases short and J 1 base short, with 12 bases between. The CDR3 loop spans 13 amino acids. Per germline, CDR1 GTSNPN and CDR2 SVGIG (reference sequence). The CDR3 DNA follows: TGTGCCTGCAAACGGAACCCGAACACTGAAGCTTTCTTT. Its translation is CACKRNPNTEAFF.

V gene TRBV19 combines with J gene TRBJ1-5, with D possibly TRBD1 on 6 matching bases. This CDR3 has 14 residues. Trimming removed 7 bases from V and 4 bases from J, with 14 bases in between. The germline V gene encodes CDR1 LNHDA and CDR2 SQIVND (reference sequence). The CDR3 DNA follows: TGTGCCAGTACCATCGGGGGCATGAATCAGCCCCAGCATTTT. Protein product: CASTIGGMNQPQHF. Looking up the rest from reference TRBV19 and TRBJ1-5 gives the full variable domain: DGGITQSPKYLFRKEGQNVTLSCEQNLNHDAMYWYRQDPGQGLRLIYYSQIVNDFQKGDIAEGYSVSREKKESFPLTVTSAQKNPTAFYLCASTIGGMNQPQHFGDGTRLSIL.

This clone was counted only a few times. This chain links TRBV28 with TRBJ2-7; a weak D match, TRBD1 (6 bases). The CDR3 has 16 residues. The germline V gene has CDR1 MDHEN and CDR2 SYDVKM. V was pared by 2 bases and J by 4 bases, with 18 bases between. CDR3 sequence: CASSLRAGVLFYEQYF. In DNA, the CDR3 is TGTGCCAGCAGTTTAAGGGCAGGGGTTCTTTTTTACGAGCAGTACTTC.

The chain recombines TRBV7-2 with TRBJ1-1; D gene unclear. Germline values: CDR1 SGHTA, CDR2 FQGNSA. Trimming removed 5 bases from V and 1 base from J, with 8 bases in between. This CDR3 is 13 amino acids long. The CDR3 nucleotides are TGTGCCAGCAGCATCCGGGAGAACACTGAAGCTTTCTTT. This gives the protein CASSIRENTEAFF.

The chain employs TRBV6-5 and TRBJ2-3; D remains unclear. There are 14 residues in the CDR3. Germline V gene lookup returns CDR1 MNHEY and CDR2 SVGAGI. The V end was cut by 6 bases, the J end by 1 base, with 11 bases between. CDR3 nucleotide sequence: TGTGCCAGCAGGCAAAATTTCGGCACAGATACGCAGTATTTT. Its translation is CASRQNFGTDTQYF.

The chain employs TRBV13 and TRBJ2-2; TRBD2 aligns across 11 bases. This CDR3 region has 17 residues. After removal of 4 bases from V and 1 base from J, the junction contained 5 bases not matched to a gene. Germline assignment: CDR1 PRHDT and CDR2 FYEKMQ (reference sequence). The CDR3: CASSSRLAGMNTGELFF. The CDR3 region has the DNA TGTGCCAGCAGCTCCCGACTAGCGGGAATGAACACCGGGGAGCTGTTTTTT.

This clone turned up a few times. This chain links TRBV7-2 with TRBJ1-2; no clear D gene. Trimming took 7 bases from V and 9 from J, leaving 15 bases between them. The germline V gene encodes CDR1 SGHTA and CDR2 FQGNSA. CDR3 length: 12 residues. The DNA for the CDR3 is TGTGCCAGCACCAAAGCGGGTGTGAGCTACACCTTC. Protein sequence: CASTKAGVSYTF.

The V and J genes are TRBV2 and TRBJ2-3; D is unclear. Trimming took off 0 bases at V and 2 bases at J, with 12 bases between the two ends. CDR1 and CDR2 from the germline V gene are SNHLY and FYNNEI. The CDR3 runs 16 residues. The DNA for the CDR3 is TGTGCCAGCAGTGAAGCGTATGAGATCCCCACAGATACGCAGTATTTT. Its protein is CASSEAYEIPTDTQYF.

The rearrangement joins TRBV28 to TRBJ2-1, with D unclear. The V and J ends lost 1 base and 9 bases respectively, with 16 bases between them. Germline lookup yields CDR1 MDHEN and CDR2 SYDVKM. CDR3 size: 15 residues. CDR3: CASSLYPPGYGEQFF. The CDR3 nucleotides are TGTGCCAGCAGTTTATACCCCCCCGGGTACGGTGAGCAGTTCTTC.

V usage is TRBV11-2 and J usage is TRBJ1-1, with D hard to call. This CDR3 comprises 13 residues. Per germline, CDR1 SGHAT and CDR2 FQNNGV. V was cut by 5 bases and J by 1 base, with 8 bases left in between. The CDR3 DNA reads as TGTGCCAGCAGCCTATCAACGAACACTGAAGCTTTCTTT. Translating gives CASSLSTNTEAFF.

The gene calls are TRBV18 and TRBJ2-2; TRBD1 matches at 8 bases. V was pared by 5 bases and J by 4 bases, with 6 bases of the junction left unmatched. CDR1 KGHSH and CDR2 LQKENI come from the germline V gene. The CDR3 is 15 residues long. The CDR3 region has the DNA TGTGCCAGCTCAAGACAGGGGTCTGGCACCGGGGAGCTGTTTTTT. Residues: CASSRQGSGTGELFF.

This chain connects TRBV30 to TRBJ1-2; D gene unclear. The germline gives CDR1 GTSNPN, CDR2 SVGIG (reference sequence). The CDR3 loop spans 12 amino acids. Trimming stripped 3 bases from V and 5 bases from J, with 10 bases between. This chain's CDR3 is CAWSADTYGYTF. In nucleotides, the CDR3 is TGTGCCTGGAGCGCCGACACTTATGGCTACACCTTC. The complete variable domain, with remaining parts taken from reference TRBV30 and TRBJ1-2, reads SQTIHQWPATLVQPVGSPLSLECTVEGTSNPNLYWYRQAAGRGLQLLFYSVGIGQISSEVPQNLSASRPQDRQFILSSKKLLLSDSGFYLCAWSADTYGYTFGSGTRLTVV.

Only one count was recorded for this clone. V gene TRBV4-2 combines with J gene TRBJ2-7; D perhaps matches TRBD2 (5 bases). V lost 1 base, J lost 3 bases, and 13 bases lay in between. CDR1 is LGHNA, CDR2 YNFKEQ, per germline. This CDR3 is 15 amino acids long. CDR3 protein: CASSQVGFSDYEQYF. The CDR3 region has the DNA TGTGCCAGCAGCCAAGTGGGTTTTAGCGACTACGAGCAGTACTTC.

This chain uses TRBV11-2 with TRBJ1-1; D might be TRBD1 (5 bases). The germline V gene encodes CDR1 SGHAT and CDR2 FQNNGV. V dropped 5 bases and J dropped 1 base, with 11 bases sitting between them. The CDR3 runs 14 residues. CDR3 nucleotide sequence: TGTGCCAGCAGCCCAGGGTCGAGGAACACTGAAGCTTTCTTT. It encodes CASSPGSRNTEAFF.